These 25 T cell receptor beta chains were sequenced from one sample in a study of shared clonotypes between healthy human individuals. The protocol was immunoSEQ multiplex PCR, while the TCRdb copy is restricted to in-frame clones and leaves out a portion. The sample yields 2 million to 3 million clones, around 94% seen once. Sample: naive CD4+ T cells sorted from blood. Subset defined: CD45RA+ positively selected. The receptors were sampled from a man younger than 35 in good health.

J is TRBJ2-1 and V is TRBV6-1; 8 bases agree with TRBD1. The ends lost 4 bases at V and 3 bases at J; junction bases unmatched: 8. The CDR3 contains 16 residues. Germline CDR1 reads MNHNS; CDR2 reads SASEGT. The CDR3, as DNA: TGTGCCAGCAGTGGACAGGGGACTCCCCTCTACAATGAGCAGTTCTTC. Translation: CASSGQGTPLYNEQFF.

V and J are TRBV18 and TRBJ2-7; 8 nucleotides match TRBD1. Looked up from germline, CDR1 is KGHSH and CDR2 is LQKENI. CDR3 length: 16 residues. V lost 5 bases to trimming and J lost 0 bases; unmatched junction nucleotides: 9. The CDR3 DNA sequence: TGTGCCAGCTCAATAATGGGACAGGTGAGCTCCTACGAGCAGTACTTC. As protein: CASSIMGQVSSYEQYF.

The chain combines TRBV9 with TRBJ2-1; D possibly corresponds to TRBD1 (5 bases). The CDR3 spans 17 residues. The germline V gene encodes CDR1 SGDLS and CDR2 YYNGEE. V was cut by 1 base and J by 0 bases, with 14 bases left in between. The CDR3, as DNA: TGTGCCAGCAGCGTACGCCCCGACAGAAGCTCCTACAATGAGCAGTTCTTC. Its protein product is CASSVRPDRSSYNEQFF.

The chain uses TRBV30 and TRBJ2-7; the match to TRBD1 covers 10 bases. The V gene's germline CDR1 is GTSNPN and CDR2 SVGIG (reference sequence). This CDR3 comprises 17 residues. Unmatched junction bases numbered 15, after V lost 0 bases and J lost 7 bases. CDR3 sequence (DNA): TGTGCCTGGAGTGTAACCCTCCGGGACAGGGGATTGTGGGAGCAGTACTTC. Translating it yields CAWSVTLRDRGLWEQYF.

The chain carries TRBV5-1 and TRBJ1-2; D gene ambiguous. V shed 1 base and J shed 6 bases, with 7 bases lying between them. This CDR3 is built from 12 residues. Germline-derived CDR1 and CDR2 are SGHRS and YFSETQ. The CDR3 sequence: CASSLNGDGYTF. CDR3 nucleotide sequence: TGCGCCAGCAGCTTGAACGGAGATGGCTACACCTTC.

The chain uses TRBV30 and TRBJ2-6, with D unclear. V was pared by 2 bases and J by 0 bases, with 5 bases between. Per germline, CDR1 GTSNPN and CDR2 SVGIG (reference sequence). The CDR3 is 14 residues long. The CDR3 loop reads CAWSRFSGANVLTF. The CDR3 nucleotides read TGTGCCTGGAGTAGGTTCTCTGGGGCCAACGTCCTGACTTTC.

The chain recombines TRBV28 with TRBJ2-3, with D maybe TRBD1 (6 bases). With 5 bases removed from V and 1 base from J, the gap between germline ends came to 16 bases. The CDR3 is 16 amino acids. Looked up from germline, CDR1 is MDHEN and CDR2 is SYDVKM. Here the CDR3 reads CASSAWSGAGTDTQYF. DNA of the CDR3: TGTGCCAGCAGTGCATGGTCAGGGGCGGGCACAGATACGCAGTATTTT.

The J gene is TRBJ1-2, the V gene TRBV9; tentative D call: TRBD1 (6 bases). The CDR3 length is 14 residues. CDR1 and CDR2 from the germline V gene are SGDLS and YYNGEE. Trimming pared 3 bases from V and 5 bases from J, leaving 14 bases between. CDR3 in DNA: TGTGCCAGCAGCGGGGCGGGACACTGGTATGGCTACACCTTC. Translation: CASSGAGHWYGYTF.

In the case of this clone: This sample includes further DNA sequences coding for the same CDR3. The V and J genes are TRBV19 and TRBJ2-2; perhaps TRBD1 as D (6 bases). Per germline, CDR1 LNHDA and CDR2 SQIVND (reference sequence). The V gene lost 8 bases and the J gene lost 5 bases, with 12 bases spanning the gap. The CDR3 spans 13 residues. The CDR3 loop reads CASSIQGTGELFF. The CDR3 bases are TGTGCCAGTTCCATCCAGGGGACCGGGGAGCTGTTTTTT.

V and J are TRBV30 and TRBJ1-4; no definite D call. The CDR3 is made up of 14 amino acids. V lost 3 bases and J lost 2, with 10 bases in between. The V gene's germline CDR1 is GTSNPN and CDR2 SVGIG (reference sequence). The CDR3 loop reads CAWSHGGTNEKLFF. In DNA form, the CDR3 reads TGTGCCTGGAGCCACGGAGGGACTAATGAAAAACTGTTTTTT.

A single count supports this clone. The CDR3 region has the DNA TGTGCCTGGAGGAGACTAGCAACAGAGACCCAGTACTTC. Its translation: CAWRRLATETQYF. This chain links TRBV30 with TRBJ2-5; 7 bases agree with TRBD2. V was clipped by 3 bases and J by 4 bases; unmatched bases: 5. This CDR3 region has 13 residues. CDR1 is GTSNPN and CDR2 is SVGIG in the germline V gene (reference sequence).

In its sample, this clone was seen once. The V and J genes are TRBV5-8 and TRBJ2-7; TRBD1 matches at 8 bases. Germline V lookup: CDR1 SGHTS, CDR2 YDEGEE. This CDR3 has 13 residues. Trimming removed 5 bases from V and 4 bases from J; junction bases left unmatched: 5. The CDR3 region is CASRFRGPYEQYF. In DNA form, the CDR3 reads TGTGCCAGCAGGTTCAGGGGGCCTTACGAGCAGTACTTC.

V is TRBV19 and J is TRBJ1-5; D gene uncertain. With 3 bases removed from V and 5 bases from J, the gap between germline ends came to 11 bases. The CDR3 is 14 amino acids. From germline, CDR1 is LNHDA and CDR2 SQIVND (reference sequence). The CDR3 loop reads CASSIGQIDQPQHF. The CDR3 DNA follows: TGTGCCAGTAGTATCGGGCAGATAGATCAGCCCCAGCATTTT.

The chain uses TRBV18 and TRBJ2-7, with 7 positions matching TRBD1. Germline V gives CDR1 KGHSH, CDR2 LQKENI. The trim removed 1 base at V and 6 bases at J, leaving 6 bases unmatched. CDR3 length equals 14 residues. As DNA, the CDR3 is TGTGCCAGCTCACCACTTACAGGGGCGGCCGAGCAGTACTTC. Translated, it gives CASSPLTGAAEQYF.

This clone was seen once. V and J are TRBV28 and TRBJ2-1; TRBD2 agrees at 9 bases. The CDR3 has 15 amino acids. The V gene's germline CDR1 is MDHEN and CDR2 SYDVKM. V shed 3 bases, J shed 5 bases, and the junction held 5 bases outside the gene matches. The chain's CDR3 is CASSFSGSFDNEQFF. CDR3 bases: TGTGCCAGCAGTTTTAGCGGGAGTTTCGACAATGAGCAGTTCTTC.

The V and J genes are TRBV6-1 and TRBJ2-7; tentative D call: TRBD2 (5 bases). Germline-derived CDR1 and CDR2 are MNHNS and SASEGT. V was shortened by 6 bases and J by 7 bases, with 10 bases between the two germline ends. The CDR3 is 11 residues long. This CDR3 reads CASRKPGEQYF. DNA for the CDR3: TGTGCCAGCAGAAAGCCGGGAGAGCAGTACTTC.

V usage is TRBV6-5 and J usage is TRBJ2-7; D remains unclear. CDR1 is MNHEY, CDR2 SVGAGI, per germline. The CDR3 spans 15 residues. The V end lost 6 bases, the J end lost 4 bases, and 19 bases lay between the germline ends. CDR3 nucleotide sequence: TGTGCCAGCAGCATACAAGTGTCCTCCCTTTACGAGCAGTACTTC. It specifies CASSIQVSSLYEQYF.

The chain employs TRBV5-4 and TRBJ2-5, with 16 bases lining up with TRBD2. Germline CDR1 is SGHNT and CDR2 is YYREEE (reference sequence). V was pared by 4 bases and J by 5 bases, with 5 bases of the junction left unmatched. This CDR3 spans 16 amino acids. In DNA, the CDR3 is TGTGCCAGCAGCCATGGGACTAGCGGGGGGGAGGAGACCCAGTACTTC. It codes for CASSHGTSGGEETQYF.

V gene TRBV18 combines with J gene TRBJ2-2; the match to TRBD2 covers 7 bases. The V segment lost 0 bases and the J segment 4 bases; nucleotides outside the gene matches: 2. Germline V CDR1 and CDR2: KGHSH, LQKENI. CDR3 length: 15 amino acids. Here the CDR3 reads CASSPPGGVTGELFF. In DNA form, the CDR3 reads TGTGCCAGCTCACCACCGGGAGGGGTCACCGGGGAGCTGTTTTTT.

The V call is TRBV6-6, the J call TRBJ1-3, with 10 bases fitting TRBD1. This CDR3 is built from 16 residues. The V gene's germline CDR1 is MNHNY and CDR2 SVGAGI (reference sequence). V was pared by 6 bases and J by 2 bases, with 7 bases of the junction left unmatched. CDR3 sequence: CASRVRDRGPGNTIYF. The CDR3 bases are TGTGCCAGCAGAGTAAGGGACAGGGGTCCTGGAAACACCATATATTTT.

The sample holds one count of this clone. The rearrangement links TRBV7-6 to TRBJ2-3, with 7 bases that match TRBD1. From germline, CDR1 is SGHVS and CDR2 FNYEAQ. The V segment lost 1 base and the J segment 4 bases; nucleotides outside the gene matches: 2. This CDR3 contains 14 residues. The CDR3 bases are TGTGCCAGCAGCTTAGGACAGGGTCCAGATACGCAGTATTTT. Amino acid sequence: CASSLGQGPDTQYF. Variable domain in full (rest from reference TRBV7-6 and TRBJ2-3): GAGVSQSPRYKVTKRGQDVALRCDPISGHVSLYWYRQALGQGPEFLTYFNYEAQQDKSGLPNDRFSAERPEGSISTLTIQRTEQRDSAMYRCASSLGQGPDTQYFGPGTRLTVL.

This chain links TRBV27 with TRBJ1-1; perhaps TRBD1 as D (6 bases). CDR1 is MNHEY and CDR2 is SMNVEV in the germline V gene (reference sequence). Trimming stripped 6 bases from V and 2 bases from J, with 13 bases between. The CDR3 length is 14 residues. CDR3 DNA sequence: TGTGCCAGCAGCTGGGACATCACAAACACTGAAGCTTTCTTT. Its protein is CASSWDITNTEAFF.

This sequence joins TRBV6-4 and TRBJ2-1, with 11 bases aligning to TRBD2. V lost 4 bases and J lost 6; bases outside the gene matches: 5. Germline CDR1 is MRHNA and CDR2 is SNTAGT. The CDR3 length is 15 residues. CDR3 protein: CASSVLAGGFNEQFF. Written as DNA, the CDR3 is TGTGCCAGCAGTGTTCTAGCGGGAGGCTTCAATGAGCAGTTCTTC.

V and J are TRBV6-5 and TRBJ2-7; TRBD2 matches 7 bases. Germline V lookup: CDR1 MNHEY, CDR2 SVGAGI. The length of the CDR3 is 16 residues. With 0 bases clipped from V and 4 bases from J, the junction kept 9 bases outside the gene matches. In DNA, the CDR3 is TGTGCCAGCAGTTACTCAGGGCTAGCGGAGTTATACGAGCAGTACTTC. Its translation is CASSYSGLAELYEQYF.

The chain employs TRBV5-6 and TRBJ2-2; 7 nucleotides match TRBD2. Germline CDR1 reads SGHDT; CDR2 reads YYEEEE. Trimming at V came to 0 bases and at J to 4 bases, leaving 6 bases not matched to a gene. The CDR3 contains 16 residues. CDR3 sequence (DNA): TGTGCCAGCAGCTTGGTAGGAGGGAGGGGCACCGGGGAGCTGTTTTTT. It codes for CASSLVGGRGTGELFF.